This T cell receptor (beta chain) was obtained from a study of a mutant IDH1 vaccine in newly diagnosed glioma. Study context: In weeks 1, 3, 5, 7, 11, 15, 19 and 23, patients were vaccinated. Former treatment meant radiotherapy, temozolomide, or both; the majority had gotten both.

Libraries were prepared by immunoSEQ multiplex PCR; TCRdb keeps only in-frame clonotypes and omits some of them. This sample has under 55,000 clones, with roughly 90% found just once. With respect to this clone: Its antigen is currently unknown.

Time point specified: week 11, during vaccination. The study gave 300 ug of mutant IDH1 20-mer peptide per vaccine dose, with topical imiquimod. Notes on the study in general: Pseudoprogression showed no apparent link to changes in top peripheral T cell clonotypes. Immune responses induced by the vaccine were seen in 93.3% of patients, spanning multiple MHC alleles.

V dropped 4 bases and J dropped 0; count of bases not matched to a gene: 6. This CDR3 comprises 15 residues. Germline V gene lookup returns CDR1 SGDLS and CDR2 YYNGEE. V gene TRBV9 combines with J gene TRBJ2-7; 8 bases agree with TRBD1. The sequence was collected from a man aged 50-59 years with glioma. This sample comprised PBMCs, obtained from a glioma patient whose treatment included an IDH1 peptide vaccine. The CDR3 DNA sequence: TGTGCCAGCAGCCCGAGGACAGGGAGCTCCTACGAGCAGTACTTC. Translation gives CASSPRTGSSYEQYF.